These 2 T cell receptor beta chains share one sample of origin, sequenced in a study of T cells in Graves' hyperthyroidism and ophthalmopathy. Authors of the study amplified TCR beta CDR3 regions from RNA transcripts. First-round RT-PCR with HTBI primers amplified the TCR CDR3 region. TCRdb re-called the multiplex PCR reads with MiXCR, one entry per CDR3 protein. The sample holds roughly 510,000 distinct CDR3 sequences, 35% to 50% seen once. The sequencing sample was made of peripheral blood or thyroid tissue (not recorded which). These receptors all come from an adult woman with Graves' disease, either hyperthyroidism or ophthalmopathy (not recorded which).

The rearrangement links TRBV20-1 to TRBJ2-7; TRBD1 agrees at 10 bases. Germline loops: CDR1 DFQATT, CDR2 SNEGSKA (reference sequence). This CDR3 spans 14 amino acids. V lost 6 bases to trimming and J lost 9 bases; unmatched junction nucleotides: 14. CDR3 in amino acids: CSASGDRGEAGQYF. CDR3 coding DNA: TGCAGTGCCAGCGGGGACAGGGGAGAGGCTGGGCAGTACTTC.

This clonotype was counted many times. V and J are TRBV6-5 and TRBJ1-5, with 9 bases identical to TRBD1. Germline values: CDR1 MNHEY, CDR2 SVGAGI. This CDR3 comprises 14 residues. Losses at the gene ends were 6 bases for V and 6 bases for J; bases not matched to a gene: 6. The CDR3 DNA is TGTGCCAGCAGCACCGGGACAGGGAGTCAGCCCCAGCATTTT. This translates into CASSTGTGSQPQHF.